The clone carrying this T cell receptor beta chain was seen a handful of times. Its target is unknown. The sample comes from a study of T cells in Graves' hyperthyroidism and ophthalmopathy. Amplification of TCR beta CDR3 regions used RNA as the template. A set of HTBI primers served as the primers for a first-round RT-PCR of the TCR CDR3. TCRdb re-derived calls from the multiplex PCR reads in MiXCR, one entry per CDR3 protein. The repertoire has 550,000 to 600,000 distinct CDR3 sequences, approximately 14% of them found once; the top ten carry roughly 7.7%. Exclusion of patients followed from uncontrolled infection, other autoimmune disease, pregnancy or lactation. Study observations and caveats: Ophthalmopathy got predicted by the model a median roughly six months before its onset.

The length of the CDR3 is 15 residues. Germline V lookup: CDR1 SGHAT, CDR2 FQNNGV. Trimming stripped 0 bases from V and 3 bases from J, with 8 bases between. This clonotype was sampled from a woman aged 18-29 years with Graves' ophthalmopathy. The sequencing input was blood. The chain joins TRBV11-2 to TRBJ2-2; TRBD2 is a possible D gene (6 bases). This CDR3 reads CASSLESGDTGELFF. DNA for the CDR3: TGTGCCAGCAGCTTAGAATCGGGGGACACCGGGGAGCTGTTTTTT. Full variable domain (missing parts from reference TRBV11-2 and TRBJ2-2): EAGVAQSPRYKIIEKRQSVAFWCNPISGHATLYWYQQILGQGPKLLIQFQNNGVVDDSQLPKDRFSAERLKGVDSTLKIQPAKLEDSAVYLCASSLESGDTGELFFGEGSRLTVL.